One sample yielded the 29 T cell receptor beta chains listed below, sequenced in a study of blood T cell repertoires in COVID-19. Clones were sequenced by immunoSEQ multiplex PCR, and TCRdb holds only the in-frame ones, with some missing. The sample lists under 200,000 clones, around 83% seen once, with under 7% in the top ten. The sample comprised peripheral blood. The source of these receptors is a woman between 45 and 65 years old with COVID-19, enrolled during active disease.

The rearrangement links TRBV29-1 to TRBJ1-2; D is ambiguous. The CDR3 covers 14 residues. Germline CDR1 SQVTM, CDR2 ANQGSEA. Trimming removed 4 bases at V and 4 bases at J, with 16 bases between. The CDR3 is CSVVQSGVIYGYTF. Written as DNA, the CDR3 is TGCAGCGTTGTCCAAAGTGGAGTGATCTATGGCTACACCTTC. Filled out from reference TRBV29-1 and TRBJ1-2, the complete variable domain reads SAVISQKPSRDICQRGTSLTIQCQVDSQVTMMFWYRQQPGQSLTLIATANQGSEATYESGFVIDKFPISRPNLTFSTLTVSNMSPEDSSIYLCSVVQSGVIYGYTFGSGTRLTVV.

For the CDR3, the DNA is TGTGCCAGCAGCTTATTTAGGGGGCCGGGTAATGAAAAACTGTTTTTT. As protein: CASSLFRGPGNEKLFF. The chain carries TRBV7-9 and TRBJ1-4; 7 nucleotides line up with TRBD1. V lost 2 bases and J lost 4; bases outside the gene matches: 7. CDR1 is SEHNR, CDR2 FQNEAQ, per germline (reference sequence). The CDR3 loop spans 16 amino acids.

A few counts support this clone. This chain uses TRBV4-1 with TRBJ1-2; D is possibly TRBD1 (6 bases). The CDR3 is made up of 15 amino acids. With 1 base removed from V and 8 bases from J, the gap between germline ends came to 17 bases. CDR1 and CDR2 from the germline V gene are MGHRA and YSYEKL. This chain's CDR3 is CASSQARGREIGYTF. In DNA form, the CDR3 reads TGCGCCAGCAGCCAAGCCCGGGGGCGGGAGATAGGCTACACCTTC.

This chain connects TRBV7-2 to TRBJ2-7, with 8 bases lining up with TRBD1. The CDR3 consists of 15 residues. CDR1 is SGHTA and CDR2 is FQGNSA in the germline V gene. Trimming cost V 5 bases and J 2 bases; bases outside gene matches: 8. The chain's CDR3 is CASSQNRDRTYEQYF. The DNA of the CDR3 is TGTGCCAGCAGCCAAAACCGGGACAGGACCTACGAGCAGTACTTC.

This chain connects TRBV5-4 to TRBJ2-7; 8 bases align to TRBD1. This CDR3 is 14 amino acids long. The germline V gene has CDR1 SGHNT and CDR2 YYREEE (reference sequence). J lost 2 bases, V lost 6 bases, and 7 bases had no gene match. The CDR3 DNA follows: TGTGCCAGCAAAAAGACAGGGGAGCCCTACGAGCAGTACTTC. Translation: CASKKTGEPYEQYF.

The V call is TRBV7-9, the J call TRBJ1-2; the D gene is possibly TRBD1 (6 bases). The CDR3 consists of 13 residues. Trimming shortened V by 10 bases and J by 4 bases, and 16 bases separated the two germline ends. CDR1 and CDR2 (germline): SEHNR, FQNEAQ (reference sequence). CDR3 bases: TGTGCCACTTTTAGGGGGACCGGCTATGGCTACACCTTC. The encoded protein is CATFRGTGYGYTF.

This clone has only one observation. The chain carries TRBV5-6 and TRBJ1-2; tentative D call: TRBD1 (6 bases). V lost 1 base and J lost 4, with 8 bases in between. Per germline, CDR1 SGHDT and CDR2 YYEEEE. CDR3 size: 13 residues. The CDR3 DNA reads TGTGCCAGCAGCTTGACAGGGTCCTATGGCTACACCTTC. Its protein is CASSLTGSYGYTF.

The gene calls are TRBV4-1 and TRBJ1-6, with 8 bases fitting TRBD1. The CDR3 consists of 17 residues. J gave up 4 bases and V 0 bases, and 5 bases lay outside the gene matches. CDR1 and CDR2 (germline): MGHRA, YSYEKL. CDR3 nucleotides: TGCGCCAGCAGCCAAGATATCACAGGGGGTTATAATTCACCCCTCCACTTT. Translation gives CASSQDITGGYNSPLHF.

The V gene is TRBV4-2, the J gene TRBJ1-1; TRBD1 matches 9 bases. J lost 1 base, V lost 3 bases, and 3 bases had no gene match. CDR3 length: 15 amino acids. Germline V gives CDR1 LGHNA, CDR2 YNFKEQ. The DNA for the CDR3 is TGTGCCAGCAGCCACGGGGACAGGGCGAACACTGAAGCTTTCTTT. The encoded protein is CASSHGDRANTEAFF.

The chain couples TRBV5-4 to TRBJ2-1; D may be TRBD2 (6 bases). With 4 bases removed from V and 7 bases from J, the gap between germline ends came to 18 bases. CDR1 and CDR2 from the germline V gene are SGHNT and YYREEE (reference sequence). The CDR3 contains 15 residues. CDR3 sequence (DNA): TGTGCCAGCAGCCCCCCGACTAGACGTCCGAATGAGCAGTTCTTC. It is translated as CASSPPTRRPNEQFF.

This clone was recorded once. The chain joins TRBV9 to TRBJ1-6; 7 positions agree with TRBD1. With 0 bases clipped from V and 2 bases from J, the junction kept 5 bases outside the gene matches. This CDR3 region has 17 residues. The germline gives CDR1 SGDLS, CDR2 YYNGEE. CDR3 bases: TGTGCCAGCAGCGTAGAAGACAGGGTCGCCTATAATTCACCCCTCCACTTT. As protein: CASSVEDRVAYNSPLHF.

This chain links TRBV6-4 with TRBJ2-3, with TRBD2 identical over 8 bases. Trimming took 4 bases from V and 0 from J; bases not matched to a gene: 3. CDR1 is MRHNA and CDR2 is SNTAGT in the germline V gene. The CDR3 is 15 residues long. CDR3 coding DNA: TGTGCCAGCAGTGTCCAGCGGGGGAGCACAGATACGCAGTATTTT. Protein product: CASSVQRGSTDTQYF.

V and J are TRBV28 and TRBJ1-6; weak D call: TRBD1 (5 bases). Trimming removed 2 bases at V and 7 bases at J, with 12 bases between. The germline V gene encodes CDR1 MDHEN and CDR2 SYDVKM. The CDR3 is 15 amino acids. The CDR3 nucleotides read TGTGCCAGCAGTTTAACGGCAGGGTGGAATTCACCCCTCCACTTT. Encoded protein: CASSLTAGWNSPLHF.

The chain has TRBV5-6 and TRBJ1-2, with 8 bases identical to TRBD1. This CDR3 has 14 residues. Germline-derived CDR1 and CDR2 are SGHDT and YYEEEE. V lost 4 bases to trimming and J lost 4 bases; unmatched junction nucleotides: 6. The CDR3 protein is CASSPGQGAYGYTF. CDR3 in DNA: TGTGCCAGCAGCCCCGGACAGGGAGCCTATGGCTACACCTTC.

The chain has TRBV5-1 and TRBJ1-6; D is undetermined. The CDR3 contains 13 residues. The germline V gene encodes CDR1 SGHRS and CDR2 YFSETQ. With 3 bases removed from V and 8 bases from J, the gap between germline ends came to 9 bases. The CDR3 protein is CASSSASDSPLHF. CDR3 nucleotide sequence: TGCGCCAGCAGCTCTGCCTCGGATTCACCCCTCCACTTT.

The V and J genes are TRBV27 and TRBJ2-7, with TRBD1 as a possible D gene (5 bases). The CDR3 consists of 15 residues. Germline V gene sequence: CDR1 MNHEY, CDR2 SMNVEV (reference sequence). The V end lost 4 bases, the J end lost 2 bases, and 15 bases lay between the germline ends. The CDR3 coding sequence is TGTGCCAGCAGTTCCCTCCCGACAGCGACCTACGAGCAGTACTTC. Translating gives CASSSLPTATYEQYF.

This clone came up once. The rearrangement uses TRBV6-5 and TRBJ2-7, with D possibly matching TRBD1 (5 bases). Per germline, CDR1 MNHEY and CDR2 SVGAGI. This CDR3 spans 14 amino acids. V was shortened by 0 bases and J by 6 bases, with 12 bases between the two germline ends. In nucleotides, the CDR3 is TGTGCCAGCAGTTACTCCCAGGGATCACTCGAGCAGTACTTC. Translated, it gives CASSYSQGSLEQYF.

The genes are TRBV9 and TRBJ1-1, with TRBD1 matching 7 bases. The length of the CDR3 is 14 residues. V lost 5 bases to trimming and J lost 4 bases; unmatched junction nucleotides: 8. Germline assignment: CDR1 SGDLS and CDR2 YYNGEE. CDR3 bases: TGTGCCAGCAGTTTCGGTAGGGGGCCCACTGAAGCTTTCTTT. Protein: CASSFGRGPTEAFF.

There are many counts of this clone. V and J are TRBV7-9 and TRBJ1-4, with 7 bases lining up with TRBD1. The CDR3 totals 15 residues. The germline V gene encodes CDR1 SEHNR and CDR2 FQNEAQ (reference sequence). The junction had 11 bases not matched to a gene; V was cut back by 5 bases and J by 8 bases. The CDR3, as DNA: TGTGCCAGCAGCCCCCGACAGGGCTTGGGGGAAAAACTGTTTTTT. It translates to CASSPRQGLGEKLFF. The full variable domain, with the rest looked up from reference TRBV7-9 and TRBJ1-4, is DTGVSQNPRHKITKRGQNVTFRCDPISEHNRLYWYRQTLGQGPEFLTYFQNEAQLEKSRLLSDRFSAERPKGSFSTLEIQRTEQGDSAMYLCASSPRQGLGEKLFFGSGTQLSVL.

Concerning this clone: The junction does not match germline at one end; this may be a read error. The chain couples TRBV7-7 to TRBJ2-1; TRBD2 matches 10 bases. The CDR3 spans 19 residues. The germline V gene encodes CDR1 SSHAT and CDR2 FNYEAQ (reference sequence). CDR3 loop: CASSLGVFLAGAAVNEQFF. CDR3 bases: TGTGCTAGCAGCTTAGGGGTGTTCCTAGCGGGGGCCGCGGTTAATGAGCAGTTCTTC.

J is TRBJ1-3 and V is TRBV19; D might be TRBD1 (5 bases). The CDR3 consists of 14 residues. The V end lost 6 bases, the J end lost 0 bases, and 9 bases lay between the germline ends. Germline V CDR1 and CDR2: LNHDA, SQIVND (reference sequence). The CDR3 coding sequence is TGTGCCAGTAGGACAGTGAGCTCTGGAAACACCATATATTTT. It is translated as CASRTVSSGNTIYF. The complete variable domain, with remaining parts taken from reference TRBV19 and TRBJ1-3, reads DGGITQSPKYLFRKEGQNVTLSCEQNLNHDAMYWYRQDPGQGLRLIYYSQIVNDFQKGDIAEGYSVSREKKESFPLTVTSAQKNPTAFYLCASRTVSSGNTIYFGEGSWLTVV.

The CDR3 bases are TGTGCCAGTAGTATACGTCCGGGTCGTGGGCAGGGCCCAAATCAGCCCCAGCATTTT. Protein: CASSIRPGRGQGPNQPQHF. This chain links TRBV19 with TRBJ1-5; a possible D gene is TRBD1 (5 bases). Germline assignment: CDR1 LNHDA and CDR2 SQIVND (reference sequence). Trimming left V 2 bases short and J 4 bases short, with 24 bases between. CDR3 length: 19 residues.

The chain is built from TRBV2 and TRBJ1-5; no reliable D call. CDR1 is SNHLY and CDR2 is FYNNEI in the germline V gene. V lost 5 bases, J lost 2 bases, and 16 bases lay in between. CDR3 length: 16 residues. The CDR3 sequence is CASSYIQKGGNQPQHF. CDR3 nucleotides: TGTGCCAGCAGTTATATACAGAAGGGAGGCAATCAGCCCCAGCATTTT.

Comment on this clone: The DNA is left out, because the CDR3 cannot be placed on it with certainty; the CDR3 is given as TCRdb lists it. This chain links TRBV21-1 with TRBJ1-2; TRBD1, the D gene given by the table, was not confirmed from the DNA. TRBV21-1 constitutes a pseudogene. Counting both end residues, the CDR3 totals 16 amino acids. The chain's CDR3 is CASSKVGTGTAYGYTF.

In this sample, this clone turned up a few times. The V call is TRBV3-1 (or the pseudogene TRBV3-2), the J call TRBJ1-1; TRBD1 is a possible D gene (5 bases). Deletions cut 3 bases from V and 8 bases from J, with 7 bases between. CDR1 is LGHDT, CDR2 YNNKEL, per germline (reference sequence). The length of the CDR3 is 11 residues. This chain's CDR3 is CASSHAGEAFF. The CDR3 coding sequence is TGTGCCAGCAGCCACGCAGGGGAAGCTTTCTTT.

This rearrangement joins TRBV10-3 to TRBJ1-1, with 7 positions matching TRBD1. Germline V gene lookup returns CDR1 ENHRY and CDR2 SYGVKD. CDR3 length: 14 residues. J lost 5 bases, V lost 6 bases, and 9 bases had no gene match. In DNA form, the CDR3 reads TGTGCCATCAGGATCGAGGGGGCGCCTACTGAAGCTTTCTTT. This translates into CAIRIEGAPTEAFF.

The CDR3 bases are TGTGCCAGCAGCCAACTACAGGGGGCTGGCGAGCAGTACTTC. Translating gives CASSQLQGAGEQYF. The chain carries TRBV3-1 (or the pseudogene TRBV3-2) and TRBJ2-7; TRBD1 aligns across 9 bases. The V and J ends lost 2 bases and 6 bases, in that order; junction bases with no gene match: 5. CDR1 LGHDT and CDR2 YNNKEL come from the germline V gene (reference sequence). The CDR3 sequence is 14 residues long.

This clone was seen a handful of times. The chain recombines TRBV6-2 or TRBV6-3 with TRBJ2-1; 11 bases are shared with TRBD2. Germline V gives CDR1 MNHEY, CDR2 SVGEGT. The CDR3 is made up of 18 amino acids. J gave up 7 bases and V 4 bases, and 15 bases lay outside the gene matches. DNA of the CDR3: TGTGCCAGCAGTTTCCCGAAACCCCTAGCGGGGGGTAGGAATGAGCAGTTCTTC. Its translation is CASSFPKPLAGGRNEQFF.

V is TRBV12-2 and J is TRBJ2-4; the D segment call TRBD2 is taken from the table without a DNA check. TRBV12-2 is noted as a pseudogene. The CDR3 length is 16 residues. Here the CDR3 DNA reads TGTGCAAGTCGCTTAATTCCGAGAATAACCAAAAACATTCAGTACTTC. Encoded protein: CASRLIPRITKNIQYF.